This entry is about one T cell receptor (beta chain). The data were obtained in a study of blood T cell repertoires in COVID-19. Across the study: Samples came from the United States, Italy and Spain, spanning acute and convalescent COVID-19. Sample material is recorded as cDNA or gDNA derived from T cells, B-cell-depleted T cells, or PBMCs.

Per the original data handling: Quantification of nucleated cells was approximated via reference gene primer amplification. Profiled with immunoSEQ multiplex PCR; TCRdb holds only in-frame clones, not every one. V, J and clone size are taken as reported in that table, and D and trimming were inferred from the DNA itself. The sample consists of a few hundred thousand clones, 85% to 90% of them appearing once. The germline gives CDR1 MNHEY, CDR2 SMNVEV (reference sequence). This CDR3 comprises 13 residues. The ends were cut back, 6 bases at V and 6 bases at J, with 15 bases in the middle. This sequence joins TRBV27 and TRBJ2-7; possible D gene TRBD2, 6 bases. The sample comprised peripheral blood. The sequence derives from a woman in her seventies with active or convalescent COVID-19. The CDR3 DNA sequence: TGTGCCAGCAGGAGCGGGTCACGGGTCGAGCAGTACTTC. Its translation is CASRSGSRVEQYF.